The clone carrying this T cell receptor (beta chain) has at least ten counts. Its cognate antigen is unknown. The sample comes from a study of CD8+CD57+ T cells in acquired aplastic anemia. Study context: An average of roughly 3 ug of DNA was obtained from sorted CD4+ and CD8+ cells.

Study observations and caveats: The study identified roughly 29 CD8+ CDR3 sequences shared by patients and controls. Levels of CD8+ Simpson's diversity were not significantly distinct in patients versus controls.

CDR3 and TCR beta VDJ profiling relied on genomic DNA as the template. Each CDR3 protein gets one entry after TCRdb re-called the reads with MiXCR. The data hold over 150,000 distinct CDR3 sequences, with over 55% observed a single time. Flow cytometry had shown expanded CD8+CD57+ cells in the patients chosen for sequencing. Receipt of therapy had not occurred in any patient by the time of blood sampling. Per the germline V gene, CDR1 is SNHLY and CDR2 is FYNNEI. The V and J ends lost 6 bases and 8 bases respectively, with 19 bases between them. The CDR3 contains 14 residues. The sequencing input was sorted CD4+, CD8+, or CD8+CD57+ T cells (not recorded which) from PBMCs. The source is a human donor with aplastic anemia. The genes are TRBV2 and TRBJ1-2, with D unclear. DNA for the CDR3: TGTGCCAGCAGCTCCCCCGGAGCTCCCCCGGGCTACACCTTC. The encoded protein is CASSSPGAPPGYTF.